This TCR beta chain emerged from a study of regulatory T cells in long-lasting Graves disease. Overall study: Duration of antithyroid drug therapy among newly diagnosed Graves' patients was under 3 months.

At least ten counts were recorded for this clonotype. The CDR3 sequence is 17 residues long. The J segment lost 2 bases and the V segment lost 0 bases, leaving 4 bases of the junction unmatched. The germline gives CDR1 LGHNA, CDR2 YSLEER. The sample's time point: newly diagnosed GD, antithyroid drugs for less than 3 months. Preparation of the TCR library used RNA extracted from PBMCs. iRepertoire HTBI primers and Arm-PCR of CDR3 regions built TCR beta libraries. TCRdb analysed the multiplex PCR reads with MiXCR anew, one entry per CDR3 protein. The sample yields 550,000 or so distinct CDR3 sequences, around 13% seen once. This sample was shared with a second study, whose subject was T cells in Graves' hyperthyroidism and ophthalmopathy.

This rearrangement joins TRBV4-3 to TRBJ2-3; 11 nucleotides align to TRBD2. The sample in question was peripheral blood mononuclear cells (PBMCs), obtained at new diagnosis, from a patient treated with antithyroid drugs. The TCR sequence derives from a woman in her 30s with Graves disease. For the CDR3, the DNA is TGCGCCAGCAGCCAAGATCGACTAGCGGGACACACAGATACGCAGTATTTT. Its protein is CASSQDRLAGHTDTQYF.